The rows below give T cell receptor beta chains drawn from one sample of a study of blood T cell repertoires in COVID-19. Libraries were prepared by immunoSEQ multiplex PCR; TCRdb keeps only in-frame clonotypes and omits some of them. The table includes some 210,000 clones, under 90% detected once. Sequenced input: PBMCs or T cells enriched from blood (not recorded which). The source of these receptors is a woman between 50 and 59 years old with acute COVID-19. CDR3s include the opening cysteine and the closing phenylalanine or tryptophan. A D gene is named only where the DNA matches it firmly. Clone size is not always given. Where it is, it says once, few, many or a class for expanded clones.

CDR3nt: TGCGCCAGCAGCCAAGGCGGGACAGGGAGTAACTATGGCTACACCTTC; CDR3aa: CASSQGGTGSNYGYTF; abundance: .; d_gene: TRBD1; v_gene: TRBV4-1; j_gene: TRBJ1-2
CDR3nt: TGTGCCAGCAGCGTAAGTCTGGGGCTAGCGGGAGACAATGAGCAGTTCTTC; CDR3aa: CASSVSLGLAGDNEQFF; abundance: .; d_gene: TRBD2; v_gene: TRBV9; j_gene: TRBJ2-1
CDR3nt: TGTGCCAGCAGTTTCCGGGGGACTAGGTACGAGCAGTACTTC; CDR3aa: CASSFRGTRYEQYF; abundance: few; d_gene: TRBD2; v_gene: TRBV27; j_gene: TRBJ2-7
CDR3nt: TGCGCCAGCAGCTTGGAGGGGGTTGGCTGGGGATCACCCCTCCACTTT; CDR3aa: CASSLEGVGWGSPLHF; abundance: .; d_gene: .; v_gene: TRBV5-1; j_gene: TRBJ1-6
CDR3nt: TGTGCCAGCAGTTCCCAATACATAGCGGGGGGGCGGGAGCAGTACTTC; CDR3aa: CASSSQYIAGGREQYF; abundance: .; d_gene: TRBD2; v_gene: TRBV27; j_gene: TRBJ2-7
CDR3nt: TGTGCCAGCAGTTCTCCTGTAGGGACTAGTGCGGGCAATGAGCAGTTCTTC; CDR3aa: CASSSPVGTSAGNEQFF; abundance: .; d_gene: TRBD2; v_gene: TRBV28; j_gene: TRBJ2-1
CDR3nt: TGTGCCAGTAGTACTAACGGCGGGGGCACTGAAGCTTTCTTT; CDR3aa: CASSTNGGGTEAFF; abundance: medium-sized; d_gene: .; v_gene: TRBV19; j_gene: TRBJ1-1
CDR3nt: TGCGCCAGCAGCCAACCAACTAGCGGGAGGGCCCATGAGCAGTTCTTC; CDR3aa: CASSQPTSGRAHEQFF; abundance: once; d_gene: TRBD2; v_gene: TRBV4-1; j_gene: TRBJ2-1
CDR3nt: TGTGCCAGCAGCATACATTCGGCGGGCAGCGTTGCCTATGGCTACACCTTC; CDR3aa: CASSIHSAGSVAYGYTF; abundance: once; d_gene: .; v_gene: TRBV3-1/TRBV3-2; j_gene: TRBJ1-2
CDR3nt: TGTGCCAGCAGCCAGGGGGTCGGTCCGGCCTCGTCTACAGGGTGGCACTACGAGCAGTACTTC; CDR3aa: CASSQGVGPASSTGWHYEQYF; abundance: .; d_gene: .; v_gene: TRBV3-1/TRBV3-2; j_gene: TRBJ2-7
CDR3nt: TGTGCCAGCAGCCAAGCCCGGACAGGGAGGGGTAACTATGGCTACACCTTC; CDR3aa: CASSQARTGRGNYGYTF; abundance: few; d_gene: TRBD1; v_gene: TRBV3-1/TRBV3-2; j_gene: TRBJ1-2
CDR3nt: TGTGCCAGCAGCTTATTATCATGGGGAGTGCCAAATTACGAGCAGTACTTC; CDR3aa: CASSLLSWGVPNYEQYF; abundance: .; d_gene: .; v_gene: TRBV7-9; j_gene: TRBJ2-7
CDR3nt: TGTGCCAGCAGCTTAGTCCTAGCGGGAGGGAGCTCAGATACGCAGTATTTT; CDR3aa: CASSLVLAGGSSDTQYF; abundance: .; d_gene: TRBD2; v_gene: TRBV7-6; j_gene: TRBJ2-3
CDR3nt: TGCGCCAGCAGCCAAGTAAGAGGCTCCTACGAGCAGTACTTC; CDR3aa: CASSQVRGSYEQYF; abundance: .; d_gene: .; v_gene: TRBV4-3; j_gene: TRBJ2-7
CDR3nt: TGTGCCAGCAGCTTAGCGCGGGGGGGCGGCGCAGATACGCAGTATTTT; CDR3aa: CASSLARGGGADTQYF; abundance: few; d_gene: TRBD2; v_gene: TRBV7-9; j_gene: TRBJ2-3
CDR3nt: TGTGCCAGCAGTTACTCAGCTGGGGCCTCCGCGGCTTTCTTT; CDR3aa: CASSYSAGASAAFF; abundance: .; d_gene: .; v_gene: TRBV6-2/TRBV6-3; j_gene: TRBJ1-1
CDR3nt: TGCGCCAGCAGCCCCCGACGAGCGGATGAAAAACTGTTTTTT; CDR3aa: CASSPRRADEKLFF; abundance: .; d_gene: .; v_gene: TRBV5-1; j_gene: TRBJ1-4
CDR3nt: TGTGCCAGCAGCCAACGGGCTTGGGCTAGCGGGAAAGAGACCCAGTACTTC; CDR3aa: CASSQRAWASGKETQYF; abundance: .; d_gene: .; v_gene: TRBV12-1; j_gene: TRBJ2-5
CDR3nt: TGTGCCAGCAGCTCTCCACACGGACAGACGTTTTTT; CDR3aa: CASSSPHGQTFF; abundance: .; d_gene: .; v_gene: TRBV7-6; j_gene: TRBJ1-4
CDR3nt: TGTGCCAGCAGCCAAGAGAGTCGCCTAGTAGGTGATGAGCAGTTCTTC; CDR3aa: CASSQESRLVGDEQFF; abundance: .; d_gene: .; v_gene: TRBV3-1/TRBV3-2; j_gene: TRBJ2-1
CDR3nt: TGTGCCAGCAGCCAAGGGCCGGGACAGGGCTATACGCAGTATTTT; CDR3aa: CASSQGPGQGYTQYF; abundance: .; d_gene: TRBD1; v_gene: TRBV3-1/TRBV3-2; j_gene: TRBJ2-3
CDR3nt: TGTGCCACCAGTGATCCCTCGACAGTTCTATCTGGCTACACCTTC; CDR3aa: CATSDPSTVLSGYTF; abundance: once; d_gene: .; v_gene: TRBV24-1; j_gene: TRBJ1-2
CDR3nt: TGTGCCAGTAGTATCCAAGATACGCAGTATTTT; CDR3aa: CASSIQDTQYF; abundance: .; d_gene: .; v_gene: TRBV19; j_gene: TRBJ2-3
CDR3nt: TGCGCCAGCAGCCAAAGCAGGGCCCTCTCTGGAAACACCATATATTTT; CDR3aa: CASSQSRALSGNTIYF; abundance: once; d_gene: .; v_gene: TRBV4-3; j_gene: TRBJ1-3
CDR3nt: TGTGCCAGCACCCTAGGGCAGGGGGTTAGTCCCCTCCACTTT; CDR3aa: CASTLGQGVSPLHF; abundance: .; d_gene: TRBD1; v_gene: TRBV3-1/TRBV3-2; j_gene: TRBJ1-6
CDR3nt: TGTGCCAGGATCGGGAGAAACTCCTACAATGAGCAGTTCTTC; CDR3aa: CARIGRNSYNEQFF; abundance: .; d_gene: .; v_gene: TRBV3-1/TRBV3-2; j_gene: TRBJ2-1
CDR3nt: TGTGCCAGCAGCCTTTTCGGGGGACAGGGAGACGAGCAGTACTTC; CDR3aa: CASSLFGGQGDEQYF; abundance: .; d_gene: TRBD1; v_gene: TRBV7-8; j_gene: TRBJ2-7